Below, 32 T cell receptor beta chains from the same sample are listed, as sequenced in a study of T cell clonality in common variable immunodeficiency. Some clones are missing from TCRdb's copy, which holds only in-frame ones; the method was immunoSEQ multiplex PCR. Recorded here are about 34,000 clones, none singletons. What was sequenced was peripheral blood mononuclear cells. Source of these receptors: a person aged 18 to 75 in good health.

In this sample, this clone turned up many times. The read ends 3 residues early relative to the CDR3; the germline J gene fills the gap. Other nucleotide sequences from this sample produce the same CDR3. J is TRBJ2-5 and V is TRBV6-2 or TRBV6-3, with 9 bases aligning to TRBD2. The CDR3 runs 17 residues. The ends lost 0 bases at V and 5 bases at J; junction bases unmatched: 10. Germline-derived CDR1 and CDR2 are MNHEY and SVGEGT. Incomplete CDR3 DNA: TGTGCCAGCAGTTACTCGACTAGCGGCGAGTGGGTTGAGACC. The encoded protein is CASSYSTSGEWVET. The full CDR3 reads CASSYSTSGEWVETQYF.

This clone was counted many times. The CDR3 extends 3 residues past the end of the read, so its final part is completed from the germline J gene. This chain connects TRBV30 to TRBJ2-3; D might be TRBD2 (5 bases). CDR1 is GTSNPN, CDR2 SVGIG, per germline (reference sequence). Trimming left V 0 bases short and J 1 base short, with 5 bases between. This CDR3 is 13 amino acids long. CDR3 sequence reads: CAWSVAGTDTQYF. Partial CDR3 DNA: TGTGCCTGGAGTGTAGCGGGCACAGATACG.

This clone has ten or more counts. The read ends 3 residues early relative to the CDR3; the germline J gene fills the gap. The rearrangement joins TRBV5-1 to TRBJ1-1, with D tentatively TRBD1 (5 bases). The CDR3 is made up of 18 amino acids. Germline loops: CDR1 SGHRS, CDR2 YFSETQ. V gave up 4 bases and J gave up 0 bases, with 22 bases separating them. CDR3 region: CASSPLRGSPVLNTEAFF. Incomplete CDR3 DNA: TGCGCCAGCAGCCCCCTTAGGGGCAGCCCAGTACTGAACACTGAA.

This clone has a count of ten or more. The read ends 3 residues before the CDR3 terminus; that terminus is restored from the germline J gene. V gene TRBV7-3 combines with J gene TRBJ2-1; perhaps TRBD2 as D (6 bases). V gave up 3 bases and J gave up 9 bases, with 18 bases separating them. Germline V lookup: CDR1 SGHTA, CDR2 FQGTGA. The CDR3 loop spans 15 amino acids. The DNA read from the CDR3 is TGTGCCAGCAGCTTTAACGTTCGGGGGAAGGGTGAG. Protein: CASSFNVRGKGE. The whole CDR3 protein is CASSFNVRGKGEQFF.

This clone has at least ten counts. The sequence runs out 3 residues before the end of the CDR3; the remainder is reconstructed from the germline J gene. The V and J genes are TRBV19 and TRBJ1-5; D might be TRBD1 (6 bases). Germline V gene sequence: CDR1 LNHDA, CDR2 SQIVND (reference sequence). The CDR3 has 14 amino acids. V gave up 9 bases and J gave up 2 bases, with 14 bases separating them. The CDR3 loop reads CASSGEKGNQPQHF. CDR3 DNA (partial): TGTGCCAGCTCAGGGGAAAAGGGCAATCAGCCC.

This clone has ten or more counts. The read terminates 3 residues before the CDR3 end, so the remaining end is supplied by the germline J gene. The rearrangement links TRBV20-1 to TRBJ2-3; 10 positions agree with TRBD2. Germline assignment: CDR1 DFQATT and CDR2 SNEGSKA (reference sequence). V shed 5 bases and J 6 bases; nucleotides not matched to a gene: 11. The CDR3 loop spans 15 amino acids. The CDR3 DNA, read in part, is TGCAGTGCTCCTCTTTCGACTAGCGGGCGGGATACG. This gives the protein CSAPLSTSGRDT. Given in full, the CDR3 is CSAPLSTSGRDTQYF.

This clone was recorded at least ten times. The DNA ends 3 residues before the CDR3 does, and the rest of the CDR3 is filled in from the germline J gene. This chain links TRBV5-4 with TRBJ2-5, with 8 bases identical to TRBD1. The CDR3 runs 15 residues. CDR1 is SGHNT and CDR2 is YYREEE in the germline V gene (reference sequence). V gave up 4 bases and J gave up 1 base; unmatched junction bases: 6. The chain's CDR3 is CASSRGGQGQETQYF. The covered CDR3 bases are TGTGCCAGCAGCAGGGGAGGACAGGGCCAAGAGACC. Full variable domain (outside the CDR3, taken from reference TRBV5-4 and TRBJ2-5): ETGVTQSPTHLIKTRGQQVTLRCSSQSGHNTVSWYQQALGQGPQFIFQYYREEENGRGNFPPRFSGLQFPNYSSELNVNALELDDSALYLCASSRGGQGQETQYFGPGTRLLVL.

This clone came up a few times. Read sequence stops 3 residues before the CDR3 end, and the germline J gene provides the missing end. This chain uses TRBV29-1 with TRBJ2-1; possibly TRBD2 for D (6 bases). Trimming cost V 7 bases and J 1 base, with 11 bases left between them. Looked up from germline, CDR1 is SQVTM and CDR2 is ANQGSEA. The CDR3 contains 13 residues. The covered CDR3 bases are TGCAGCGCATCGGGACTTTCCTACAATGAG. Translating gives CSASGLSYNE. The whole CDR3 sequence reads CSASGLSYNEQFF.

This clone appeared many times. The read finishes 3 residues shy of the CDR3 end, and the germline J gene is used to complete it. This sequence joins TRBV4-1 and TRBJ1-2, with TRBD1 as a possible D gene (5 bases). Germline V gene sequence: CDR1 MGHRA, CDR2 YSYEKL. This CDR3 comprises 15 residues. CDR3 sequence: CASSQDDDRGLGYTF. The covered CDR3 bases are TGCGCCAGCAGCCAAGATGATGACAGAGGGCTAGGC.

Ten or more counts support this clone. This CDR3 reads CASSVGVNQGINEQFF. Partial CDR3 DNA: TGTGCCAGCAGCGTAGGGGTAAATCAGGGGATAAATGAG. The V gene is TRBV9, the J gene TRBJ2-1; D perhaps matches TRBD1 (6 bases). The sequence runs out 3 residues before the end of the CDR3; the remainder is reconstructed from the germline J gene. CDR1 is SGDLS and CDR2 is YYNGEE in the germline V gene. The CDR3 is 16 amino acids. Trimming pared 0 bases from V and 7 bases from J, leaving 17 bases between.

This clone was recorded at least ten times. The read ends 3 residues early relative to the CDR3; the germline J gene fills the gap. The rearrangement joins TRBV30 to TRBJ2-5; D unresolved. The V gene lost 1 base and the J gene lost 7 bases, with 10 bases spanning the gap. Germline loops: CDR1 GTSNPN, CDR2 SVGIG (reference sequence). The CDR3 consists of 12 residues. Incomplete CDR3 DNA: TGTGCCTGGAGTGCGCAACCGGGGACC. Translation: CAWSAQPGT. The complete CDR3 protein is CAWSAQPGTQYF.

This clone occurred many times. The observed sequence ends 3 residues before the CDR3 terminus, with the missing tail filled in from the germline J gene. J is TRBJ1-1 and V is TRBV5-1, with D unresolved. The germline gives CDR1 SGHRS, CDR2 YFSETQ. The CDR3 loop spans 12 amino acids. This CDR3 reads CASSLETGEAFF. The part of the CDR3 DNA that was read is TGCGCCAGCAGCTTGGAGACCGGGGAA.

Ten or more counts support this clone. The read ends 3 residues before the CDR3 terminus; that terminus is restored from the germline J gene. This rearrangement joins TRBV19 to TRBJ1-2; a weak D match, TRBD1 (6 bases). V was shortened by 8 bases and J by 5 bases, with 15 bases between the two germline ends. From germline, CDR1 is LNHDA and CDR2 SQIVND (reference sequence). The CDR3 runs to 13 residues. The CDR3 loop is CASRETGSYGYTF. CDR3 DNA, as far as it was read: TGTGCCAGTCGCGAGACAGGCTCGTATGGC.

The table lists this clone with many counts. The read stops 3 residues short of the end of the CDR3; the missing end is completed from the germline J gene. The chain uses TRBV11-2 and TRBJ1-5, with D uncertain. Trimming shortened V by 1 base and J by 3 bases, and 10 bases separated the two germline ends. CDR1 and CDR2 (germline): SGHAT, FQNNGV. CDR3 length: 15 residues. The CDR3 bases that were read are TGTGCCAGCAGCTTAGGGGCCGCTGACAATCAGCCC. Translated: CASSLGAADNQP. The entire CDR3 protein reads CASSLGAADNQPQHF.

This clone was found many times. Read coverage stops 3 residues before the CDR3 terminus; the germline J gene supplies the remainder. This chain uses TRBV14 with TRBJ1-2, with 9 bases identical to TRBD1. CDR1 is SGHDN, CDR2 FVKESK, per germline. With 6 bases clipped from V and 4 bases from J, the junction kept 9 bases outside the gene matches. The CDR3 loop spans 15 amino acids. The covered CDR3 bases are TGTGCCAGCAGTCACTCCGACAGGGGGACCTATGGC. Translating gives CASSHSDRGTYG. The entire CDR3 is CASSHSDRGTYGYTF.

This clone showed up many times. The read terminates 3 residues ahead of where the CDR3 ends, so the germline J gene completes it. The chain has TRBV4-1 and TRBJ2-1, with TRBD2 matching 9 bases. CDR1 and CDR2 from the germline V gene are MGHRA and YSYEKL. V lost 3 bases, J lost 6 bases, and 15 bases stayed unmatched. This CDR3 region has 18 residues. Partial CDR3 DNA: TGCGCCAGCAGCCACCCTCCAGAGGCGCGGGGGGGGGTCAATGAG. It specifies CASSHPPEARGGVNE. The entire CDR3 reads CASSHPPEARGGVNEQFF.

This clone was counted ten times or more. Its ends do not fully match the called genes, so a read error is possible. With the read ending 3 residues before the CDR3 end, the germline J gene is used to fill in that end. The rearrangement uses TRBV6-2 or TRBV6-3 and TRBJ1-2; the D gene is possibly TRBD1 (5 bases). CDR3 length equals 13 residues. Germline V gives CDR1 MNHEY, CDR2 SVGEGT. CDR3 bases read: TGTGCCAGCAGTACCAGGGTTCACTATGAC. It yields the protein CASSTRVHYD. The entire CDR3 protein reads CASSTRVHYDYTF.

This clone was seen ten or more times. The read gets to within 3 residues of the CDR3 end, and the germline J gene fills in the rest. The gene calls are TRBV5-1 and TRBJ2-5; 9 nucleotides match TRBD1. V was pared by 3 bases and J by 2 bases, with 5 bases of the junction left unmatched. The germline gives CDR1 SGHRS, CDR2 YFSETQ. The CDR3 consists of 15 residues. This CDR3 is CASSSGDRGQETQYF. The CDR3 bases that were read are TGCGCCAGCAGCTCGGGAGACAGGGGGCAAGAGACC.

This clone was seen many times. The read finishes 3 residues shy of the CDR3 end, and the germline J gene is used to complete it. The J gene is TRBJ2-2, the V gene TRBV10-3; TRBD2 agrees at 7 bases. Losses at the gene ends were 6 bases for V and 1 base for J; bases not matched to a gene: 8. The CDR3 runs 16 residues. Per germline, CDR1 ENHRY and CDR2 SYGVKD. The CDR3 protein is CAISAGLGGNTGELFF. The sequenced part of the CDR3 DNA is TGTGCCATCAGCGCCGGACTAGGCGGGAACACCGGGGAG.

This clone showed up many times. The read finishes 3 residues shy of the CDR3 end, and the germline J gene is used to complete it. The chain is built from TRBV4-2 and TRBJ2-3, with a weak D call TRBD2 (6 bases). This CDR3 is built from 15 residues. The germline V gene has CDR1 LGHNA and CDR2 YNFKEQ. The germline V and J ends were trimmed by 1 base and 2 bases, with 10 bases remaining between them. The sequenced CDR3 bases are TGTGCCAGCAGCCAAGGAGCTAGCGTCACAGATACG. This translates into CASSQGASVTDT. The full CDR3 protein reads CASSQGASVTDTQYF.

This clone was counted at least ten times. The read ends 3 residues early relative to the CDR3; the germline J gene fills the gap. The chain has TRBV7-3 and TRBJ2-6; D may be TRBD2 (6 bases). V was shortened by 6 bases and J by 9 bases, with 24 bases between the two germline ends. This CDR3 contains 17 residues. Looked up from germline, CDR1 is SGHTA and CDR2 is FQGTGA. The CDR3 DNA, read in part, is TGTGCCAGCAGTTATTCTAAATGGGGGGAAACCAACAACGTC. Amino acid sequence: CASSYSKWGETNNV. The whole CDR3 reads CASSYSKWGETNNVLTF.

This clone has at least ten counts. The junction shows a germline mismatch at one end, possibly a read error. The read gets to within 3 residues of the CDR3 end, and the germline J gene fills in the rest. V is TRBV4-2 and J is TRBJ2-1; the match to TRBD2 covers 14 bases. The CDR3 covers 15 residues. The germline gives CDR1 LGHNA, CDR2 YNFKEQ. CDR3 amino acids: CASSSTSGGDNEQFF. Incomplete CDR3 DNA: TGCGCCAGCAGCTCGACTAGCGGGGGGGACAATGAG.

With respect to this clone: The missing CDR3 end, 3 residues past where the read stops, is filled in from the germline J gene. V and J are TRBV7-9 and TRBJ2-1; TRBD2 is a possible D gene (5 bases). CDR3 length: 13 amino acids. Trimming cost V 4 bases and J 9 bases, with 13 bases left between them. Per germline, CDR1 SEHNR and CDR2 FQNEAQ (reference sequence). The sequenced part of the CDR3 DNA is TGTGCCAGCAGCTCAACGGCAGCGGCTGAG. Translated: CASSSTAAAE. In full, the CDR3 is CASSSTAAAEQFF.

At least ten counts were recorded for this clone. The missing CDR3 end, 3 residues past where the read stops, is filled in from the germline J gene. The chain joins TRBV30 to TRBJ2-7; TRBD1 might be the D (5 bases). V lost 5 bases and J 5 bases, leaving 10 bases between the germline ends. The CDR3 spans 11 residues. Looked up from germline, CDR1 is GTSNPN and CDR2 is SVGIG (reference sequence). The covered CDR3 bases are TGTGCCTGGGATTACAGGAACGAG. Protein sequence: CAWDYRNE. The whole CDR3 sequence is CAWDYRNEQYF. Together with reference TRBV30 and TRBJ2-7, the CDR3 gives the full variable domain: SQTIHQWPATLVQPVGSPLSLECTVEGTSNPNLYWYRQAAGRGLQLLFYSVGIGQISSEVPQNLSASRPQDRQFILSSKKLLLSDSGFYLCAWDYRNEQYFGPGTRLTVT.

This clone has at least ten counts. The CDR3 DNA, read in part, is TGTGCCAGCAGCCTTACAGGGCCAGATACG. Its translation: CASSLTGPDT. In full, the CDR3 reads CASSLTGPDTQYF. V and J are TRBV5-4 and TRBJ2-3, with a weak D call TRBD1 (6 bases). Read coverage stops 3 residues before the CDR3 terminus; the germline J gene supplies the remainder. With 4 bases removed from V and 4 bases from J, the gap between germline ends came to 10 bases. This CDR3 comprises 13 residues. CDR1 is SGHNT, CDR2 YYREEE, per germline (reference sequence).

At least ten counts were recorded for this clone. From the germline J gene comes the end of the CDR3, since the read stops 3 residues before it. The chain uses TRBV2 and TRBJ1-5; no definite D call. CDR3 length equals 15 residues. Trimming took off 1 base at V and 4 bases at J, with 11 bases between the two ends. Germline CDR1 SNHLY, CDR2 FYNNEI. The CDR3 protein is CASSEVSGRNQPQHF. CDR3 bases read: TGTGCCAGCAGTGAAGTTTCGGGTCGAAATCAGCCC.

This clone showed up many times. The CDR3 goes on 3 residues after the read ends, and that part is filled in from the germline J gene. The chain joins TRBV10-3 to TRBJ1-6, with D maybe TRBD1 (6 bases). Trimming cost V 2 bases and J 6 bases, with 14 bases left between them. CDR1 is ENHRY, CDR2 SYGVKD, per germline. CDR3 length: 16 residues. The chain's CDR3 is CAISEGEGGSNSPLHF. The CDR3 DNA, read in part, is TGTGCCATCAGTGAGGGGGAAGGGGGTAGTAATTCACCC.

This clone was recorded many times. The sequence runs out 3 residues before the end of the CDR3; the remainder is reconstructed from the germline J gene. This chain uses TRBV5-1 with TRBJ2-7; maybe TRBD2 (5 bases). Deletions cut 0 bases from V and 6 bases from J, with 10 bases between. The CDR3 sequence is 13 residues long. Germline V gene sequence: CDR1 SGHRS, CDR2 YFSETQ. CDR3 DNA, as far as it was read: TGCGCCAGCAGCTTGGAAGGCGGGTCCGAG. The encoded protein is CASSLEGGSE. The CDR3 in full is CASSLEGGSEQYF.

The table lists this clone with many counts. The read is 3 residues too short to cover the CDR3 end, so that end is filled in from the germline J gene. The V call is TRBV7-2, the J call TRBJ2-3; 8 nucleotides match TRBD2. V shed 7 bases and J 0 bases; nucleotides not matched to a gene: 3. The CDR3 has 14 amino acids. The germline V gene has CDR1 SGHTA and CDR2 FQGNSA. The CDR3 spells CASIRGGSTDTQYF. CDR3 bases read: TGTGCCAGCATCCGGGGGGGCAGCACAGATACG. The full variable domain, with the rest looked up from reference TRBV7-2 and TRBJ2-3, is GAGVSQSPSNKVTEKGKDVELRCDPISGHTALYWYRQSLGQGLEFLIYFQGNSAPDKSGLPSDRFSAERTGGSVSTLTIQRTQQEDSAVYLCASIRGGSTDTQYFGPGTRLTVL.

This clone was seen repeatedly, ten times or more. The read stops 3 residues short of the end of the CDR3; the missing end is completed from the germline J gene. The chain has TRBV20-1 and TRBJ2-7, with TRBD1 identical over 7 bases. From germline, CDR1 is DFQATT and CDR2 SNEGSKA (reference sequence). V shed 2 bases and J 1 base; nucleotides not matched to a gene: 5. The CDR3 runs to 14 residues. This chain's CDR3 is CSARRDSLSYEQYF. The sequenced part of the CDR3 DNA is TGCAGTGCTAGAAGGGACAGTTTGTCCTACGAG.

This clone has ten or more counts. The read stops 3 residues short of the end of the CDR3; the missing end is completed from the germline J gene. The V and J genes are TRBV6-2 or TRBV6-3 and TRBJ1-5; D gene uncertain. This CDR3 contains 14 residues. CDR1 is MNHEY and CDR2 is SVGEGT in the germline V gene. Trimming pared 4 bases from V and 4 bases from J, leaving 11 bases between. CDR3 sequence reads: CASSSEPRNQPQHF. CDR3 DNA, as far as it was read: TGTGCCAGCAGTTCGGAACCGCGGAATCAGCCC.

The sample holds many counts of this clone. The read ends 3 residues before the CDR3 terminus; that terminus is restored from the germline J gene. The chain links TRBV20-1 to TRBJ2-3; maybe TRBD1 (5 bases). Per germline, CDR1 DFQATT and CDR2 SNEGSKA (reference sequence). V dropped 4 bases and J dropped 1 base, with 9 bases sitting between them. This CDR3 spans 13 amino acids. The sequenced part of the CDR3 DNA is TGCAGTGCTATCGTACAGGGCACAGATACG. It translates to CSAIVQGTDT. The whole CDR3 reads CSAIVQGTDTQYF.